This record concerns one T cell receptor beta chain sequence. Its antigen is currently unknown. From germline, CDR1 is SGHRS and CDR2 YFSETQ. The CDR3 consists of 13 residues. V shed 1 base, J shed 8 bases, and the junction held 4 bases outside the gene matches. The sample is drawn from a study of shared clonotypes between healthy human individuals. Broader study findings: The authors expected sequencing depth to affect clonotype sharing among donors.

The CD4+ fraction was divided into a CD45RA+ naive subset and a CD45RA-negative memory subset. Clones were read by immunoSEQ multiplex PCR, and TCRdb kept only the in-frame ones, dropping some. The sample shows over a million clones, about four fifths of them seen only once. The rearrangement links TRBV5-1 to TRBJ1-2, with 8 bases aligning to TRBD1. This receptor was identified in a man between 18 and 29 years old in good health. Some clones in this sample may be carry-over from other donors' samples. What was sequenced was memory CD4+ T cells from PBMCs. This sample's subset: CD45RA-negative fraction. The CDR3 DNA is TGCGCCAGCAGCTTGCAGGGGGCGAACGGCTACACCTTC. This encodes CASSLQGANGYTF. Based on the CDR3 plus reference TRBV5-1 and TRBJ1-2, the full variable domain is KAGVTQTPRYLIKTRGQQVTLSCSPISGHRSVSWYQQTPGQGLQFLFEYFSETQRNKGNFPGRFSGRQFSNSRSEMNVSTLELGDSALYLCASSLQGANGYTFGSGTRLTVV.